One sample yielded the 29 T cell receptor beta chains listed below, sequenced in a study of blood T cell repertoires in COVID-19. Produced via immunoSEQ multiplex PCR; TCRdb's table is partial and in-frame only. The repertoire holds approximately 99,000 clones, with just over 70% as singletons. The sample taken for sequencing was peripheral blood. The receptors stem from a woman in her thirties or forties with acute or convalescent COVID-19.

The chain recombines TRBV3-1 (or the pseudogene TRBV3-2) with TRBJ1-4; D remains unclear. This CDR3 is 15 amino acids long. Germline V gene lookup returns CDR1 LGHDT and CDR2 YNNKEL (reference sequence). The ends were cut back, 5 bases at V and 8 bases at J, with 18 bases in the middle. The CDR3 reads CASSEGRWSSEKLFF. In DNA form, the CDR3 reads TGTGCCAGCAGCGAAGGTCGGTGGAGTAGCGAAAAACTGTTTTTT.

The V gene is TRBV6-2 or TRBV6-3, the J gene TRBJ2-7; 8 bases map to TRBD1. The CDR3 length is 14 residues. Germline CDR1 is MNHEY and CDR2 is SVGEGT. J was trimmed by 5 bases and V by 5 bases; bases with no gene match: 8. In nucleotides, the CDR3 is TGTGCCAGCAGTAGGACAGGGCAATCCCACGAGCAGTACTTC. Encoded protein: CASSRTGQSHEQYF.

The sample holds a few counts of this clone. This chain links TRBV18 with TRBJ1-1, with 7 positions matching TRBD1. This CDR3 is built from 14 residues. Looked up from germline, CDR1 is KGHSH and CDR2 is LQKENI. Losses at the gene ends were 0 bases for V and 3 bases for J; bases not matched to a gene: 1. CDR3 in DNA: TGTGCCAGCTCACCACCGACAGGGTACACTGAAGCTTTCTTT. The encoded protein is CASSPPTGYTEAFF.

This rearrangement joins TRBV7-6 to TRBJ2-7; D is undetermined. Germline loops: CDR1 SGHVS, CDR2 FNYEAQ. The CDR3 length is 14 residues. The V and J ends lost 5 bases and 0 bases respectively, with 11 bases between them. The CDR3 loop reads CASSEVFSSYEQYF. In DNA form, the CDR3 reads TGTGCCAGCAGCGAGGTATTTTCCTCCTACGAGCAGTACTTC.

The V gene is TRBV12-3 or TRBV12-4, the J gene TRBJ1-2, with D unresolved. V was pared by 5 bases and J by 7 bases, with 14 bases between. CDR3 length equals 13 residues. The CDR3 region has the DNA TGTGCCAGCAGTCCTAGGAAGACTGGTGGCTACACCTTC. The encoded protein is CASSPRKTGGYTF.

CDR3 region: CAWMEGETQYF. The CDR3 DNA sequence: TGTGCCTGGATGGAGGGGGAGACCCAGTACTTC. The chain has TRBV30 and TRBJ2-5, with D possibly being TRBD2 (6 bases). The V and J ends lost 4 bases and 5 bases respectively, with 8 bases between them. The CDR3 has 11 amino acids. Looked up from germline, CDR1 is GTSNPN and CDR2 is SVGIG (reference sequence).

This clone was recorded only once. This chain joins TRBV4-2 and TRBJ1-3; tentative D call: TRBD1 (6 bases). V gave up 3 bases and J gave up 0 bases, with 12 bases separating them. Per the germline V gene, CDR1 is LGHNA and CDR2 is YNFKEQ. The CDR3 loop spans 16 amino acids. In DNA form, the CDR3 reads TGTGCCAGCAGCCAGCCCGGACAGTTCTCTGGAAACACCATATATTTT. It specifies CASSQPGQFSGNTIYF.

The CDR3 bases are TGTGCCAGCAGCCCAAGTGGGGGGATCCAGCCCCAGCATTTT. As protein: CASSPSGGIQPQHF. The rearrangement uses TRBV3-1 (or the pseudogene TRBV3-2) and TRBJ1-5; weak D call: TRBD1 (5 bases). V lost 4 bases and J lost 7, with 14 bases in between. The CDR3 spans 14 residues. Per the germline V gene, CDR1 is LGHDT and CDR2 is YNNKEL (reference sequence).

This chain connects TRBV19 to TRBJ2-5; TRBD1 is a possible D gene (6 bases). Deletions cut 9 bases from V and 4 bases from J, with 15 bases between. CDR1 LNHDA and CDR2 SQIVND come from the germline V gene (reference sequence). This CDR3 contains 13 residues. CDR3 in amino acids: CASRGIRGETQYF. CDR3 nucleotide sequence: TGTGCCAGCAGGGGTATAAGGGGAGAGACCCAGTACTTC.

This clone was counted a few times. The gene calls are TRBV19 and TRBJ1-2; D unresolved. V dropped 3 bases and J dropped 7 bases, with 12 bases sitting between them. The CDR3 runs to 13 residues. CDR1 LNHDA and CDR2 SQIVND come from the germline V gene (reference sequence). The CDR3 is CASSMRREAGYTF. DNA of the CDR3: TGTGCCAGTAGTATGAGGAGGGAGGCTGGCTACACCTTC.

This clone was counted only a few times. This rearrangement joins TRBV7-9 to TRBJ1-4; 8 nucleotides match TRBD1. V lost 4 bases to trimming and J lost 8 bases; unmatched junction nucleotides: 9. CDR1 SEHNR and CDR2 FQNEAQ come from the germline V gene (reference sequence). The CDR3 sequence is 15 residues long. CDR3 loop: CASSSPGGAGEKLFF. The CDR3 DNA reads TGTGCCAGCAGCTCGCCAGGGGGCGCGGGAGAAAAACTGTTTTTT.

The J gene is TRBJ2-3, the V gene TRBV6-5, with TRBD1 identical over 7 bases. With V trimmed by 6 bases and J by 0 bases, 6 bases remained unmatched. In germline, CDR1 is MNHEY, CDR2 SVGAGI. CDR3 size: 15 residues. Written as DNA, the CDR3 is TGTGCCAGCAGCCCCAGGGACAGTAGCACAGATACGCAGTATTTT. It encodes CASSPRDSSTDTQYF.

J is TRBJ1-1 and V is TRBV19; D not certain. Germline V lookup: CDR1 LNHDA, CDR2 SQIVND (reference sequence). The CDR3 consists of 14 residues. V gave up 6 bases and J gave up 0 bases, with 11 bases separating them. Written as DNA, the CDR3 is TGTGCCAGTAGGAGAGACCTAGTGAACACTGAAGCTTTCTTT. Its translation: CASRRDLVNTEAFF.

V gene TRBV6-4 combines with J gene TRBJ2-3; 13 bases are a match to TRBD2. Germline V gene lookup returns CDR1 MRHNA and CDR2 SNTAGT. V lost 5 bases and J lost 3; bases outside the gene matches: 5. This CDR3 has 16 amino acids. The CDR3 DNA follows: TGTGCCAGCAGTCCGACTAGCGGGGGGTTGACAGATACGCAGTATTTT. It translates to CASSPTSGGLTDTQYF.

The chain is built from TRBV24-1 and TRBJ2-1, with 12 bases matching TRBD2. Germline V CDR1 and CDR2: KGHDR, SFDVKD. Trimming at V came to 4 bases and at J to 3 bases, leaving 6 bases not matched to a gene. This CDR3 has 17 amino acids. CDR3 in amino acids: CATSDMTSGGFYNEQFF. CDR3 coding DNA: TGTGCCACCAGTGACATGACTAGCGGGGGATTCTACAATGAGCAGTTCTTC.

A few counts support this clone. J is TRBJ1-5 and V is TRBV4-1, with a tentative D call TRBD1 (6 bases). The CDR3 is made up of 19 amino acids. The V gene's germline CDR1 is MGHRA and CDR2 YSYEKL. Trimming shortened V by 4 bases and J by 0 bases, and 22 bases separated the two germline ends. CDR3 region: CASSLRPGTIKISNQPQHF. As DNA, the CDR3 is TGCGCCAGCAGCCTCAGACCGGGGACAATAAAAATTAGCAATCAGCCCCAGCATTTT.

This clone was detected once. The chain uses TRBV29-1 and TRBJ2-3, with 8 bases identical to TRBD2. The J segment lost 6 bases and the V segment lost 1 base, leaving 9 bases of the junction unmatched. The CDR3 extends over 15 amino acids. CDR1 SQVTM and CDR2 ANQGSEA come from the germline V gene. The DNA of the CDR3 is TGCAGCGTTGAAGGCTCGGGGGGGGCCGCCGATACGCAGTATTTT. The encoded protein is CSVEGSGGAADTQYF.

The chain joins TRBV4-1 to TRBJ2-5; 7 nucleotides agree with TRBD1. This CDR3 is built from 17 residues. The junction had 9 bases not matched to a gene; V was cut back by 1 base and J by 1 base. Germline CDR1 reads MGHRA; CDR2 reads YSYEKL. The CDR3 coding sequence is TGCGCCAGCAGCCAAGGGCCCGTAACAGGGGCCCAAGAGACCCAGTACTTC. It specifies CASSQGPVTGAQETQYF.

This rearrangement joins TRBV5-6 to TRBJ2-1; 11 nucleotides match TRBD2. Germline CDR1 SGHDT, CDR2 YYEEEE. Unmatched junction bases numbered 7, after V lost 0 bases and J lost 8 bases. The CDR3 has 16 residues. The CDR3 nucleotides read TGTGCCAGCAGCTTGGCCGGTAGCGGGGGGGCCCATGAGCAGTTCTTC. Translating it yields CASSLAGSGGAHEQFF.

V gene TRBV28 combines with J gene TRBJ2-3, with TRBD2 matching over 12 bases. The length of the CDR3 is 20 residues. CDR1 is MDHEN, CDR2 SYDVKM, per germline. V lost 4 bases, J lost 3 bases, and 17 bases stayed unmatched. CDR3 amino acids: CASSSRGPSGGASVTDTQYF. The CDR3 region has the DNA TGTGCCAGCAGTTCCCGGGGTCCTAGCGGGGGGGCTAGTGTAACAGATACGCAGTATTTT.

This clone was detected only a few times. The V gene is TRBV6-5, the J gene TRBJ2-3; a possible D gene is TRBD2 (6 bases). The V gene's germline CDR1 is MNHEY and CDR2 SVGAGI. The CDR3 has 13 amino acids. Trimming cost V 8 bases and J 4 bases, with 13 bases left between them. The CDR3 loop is CASSGWRADTQYF. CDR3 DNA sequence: TGTGCCAGCTCTGGTTGGAGGGCAGATACGCAGTATTTT.

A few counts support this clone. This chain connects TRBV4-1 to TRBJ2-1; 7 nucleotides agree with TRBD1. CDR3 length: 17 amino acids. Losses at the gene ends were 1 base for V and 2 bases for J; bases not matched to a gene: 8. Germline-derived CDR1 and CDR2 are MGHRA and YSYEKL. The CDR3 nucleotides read TGCGCCAGCAGCCAAGGATCGGGACAGTCGCCCTACAATGAGCAGTTCTTC. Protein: CASSQGSGQSPYNEQFF.

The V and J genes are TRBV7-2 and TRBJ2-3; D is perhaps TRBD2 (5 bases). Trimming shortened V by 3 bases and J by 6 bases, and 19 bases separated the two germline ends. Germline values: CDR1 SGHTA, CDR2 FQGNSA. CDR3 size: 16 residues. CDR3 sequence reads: CASSFPQSSGVDTQYF. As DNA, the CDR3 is TGTGCCAGCAGCTTCCCACAGTCATCCGGGGTTGATACGCAGTATTTT.

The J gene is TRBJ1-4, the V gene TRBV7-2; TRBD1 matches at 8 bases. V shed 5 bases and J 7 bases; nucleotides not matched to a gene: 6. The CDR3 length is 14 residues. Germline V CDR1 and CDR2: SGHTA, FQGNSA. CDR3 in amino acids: CASSRTGWGEKLFF. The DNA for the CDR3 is TGTGCCAGCAGCCGGACAGGGTGGGGTGAAAAACTGTTTTTT.

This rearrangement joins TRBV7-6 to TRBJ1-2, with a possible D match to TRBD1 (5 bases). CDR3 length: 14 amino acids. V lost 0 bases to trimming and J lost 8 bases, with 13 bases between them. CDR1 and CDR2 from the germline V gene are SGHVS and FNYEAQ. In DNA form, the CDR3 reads TGTGCCAGCAGCTTAGCCCCTCAGGGAAGCGGCTACACCTTC. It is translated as CASSLAPQGSGYTF. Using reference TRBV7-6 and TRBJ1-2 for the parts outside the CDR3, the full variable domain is GAGVSQSPRYKVTKRGQDVALRCDPISGHVSLYWYRQALGQGPEFLTYFNYEAQQDKSGLPNDRFSAERPEGSISTLTIQRTEQRDSAMYRCASSLAPQGSGYTFGSGTRLTVV.

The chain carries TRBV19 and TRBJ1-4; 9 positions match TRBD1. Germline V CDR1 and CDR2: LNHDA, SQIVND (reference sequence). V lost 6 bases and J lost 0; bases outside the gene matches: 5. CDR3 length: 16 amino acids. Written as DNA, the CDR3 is TGTGCCAGTAGCTTGGGACAGGGAACAACTAATGAAAAACTGTTTTTT. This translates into CASSLGQGTTNEKLFF. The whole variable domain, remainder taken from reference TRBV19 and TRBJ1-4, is DGGITQSPKYLFRKEGQNVTLSCEQNLNHDAMYWYRQDPGQGLRLIYYSQIVNDFQKGDIAEGYSVSREKKESFPLTVTSAQKNPTAFYLCASSLGQGTTNEKLFFGSGTQLSVL.

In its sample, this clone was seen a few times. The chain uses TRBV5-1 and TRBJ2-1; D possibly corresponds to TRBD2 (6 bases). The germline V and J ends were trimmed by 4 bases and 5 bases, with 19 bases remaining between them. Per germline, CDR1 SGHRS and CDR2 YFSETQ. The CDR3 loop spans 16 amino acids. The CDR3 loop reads CASSPWLGGGNNEQFF. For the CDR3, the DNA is TGCGCCAGCAGCCCATGGCTGGGGGGAGGAAACAATGAGCAGTTCTTC. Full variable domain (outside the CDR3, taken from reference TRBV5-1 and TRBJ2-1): KAGVTQTPRYLIKTRGQQVTLSCSPISGHRSVSWYQQTPGQGLQFLFEYFSETQRNKGNFPGRFSGRQFSNSRSEMNVSTLELGDSALYLCASSPWLGGGNNEQFFGPGTRLTVL.

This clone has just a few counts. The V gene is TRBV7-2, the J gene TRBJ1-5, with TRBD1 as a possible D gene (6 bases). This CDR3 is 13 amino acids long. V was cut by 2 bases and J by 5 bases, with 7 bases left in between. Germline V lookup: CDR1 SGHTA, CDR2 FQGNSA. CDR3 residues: CASSLTGYQPQHF. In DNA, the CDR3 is TGTGCCAGCAGCTTAACAGGGTATCAGCCCCAGCATTTT.

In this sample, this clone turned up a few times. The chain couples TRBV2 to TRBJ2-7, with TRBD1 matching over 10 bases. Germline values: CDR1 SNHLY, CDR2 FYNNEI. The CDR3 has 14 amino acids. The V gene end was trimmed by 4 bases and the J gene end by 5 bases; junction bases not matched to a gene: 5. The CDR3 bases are TGTGCCAGCAGTGCTAGACAGGGGGCGCACGAGCAGTACTTC. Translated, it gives CASSARQGAHEQYF.